This TCR beta chain was captured in a study of T cells after posttransplantation cyclophosphamide (TCRdb year 2016). Describing the broader study: Using TRB sequencing, the study followed how the T cell repertoire reconstituted after myeloablative bone marrow transplantation in which posttransplantation cyclophosphamide served as GVHD prophylaxis. Because TRA and TRB clonality were tightly correlated in 9 or 10 samples, subsequent TCR analyses were focused on TRB only. Blood from all 35 or so PTCy patients who had 1-year posttransplant specimens underwent TRB sequencing. Public TRB sequences were searched against a database of over 3,000 sequences associated with responses to pathogens, tumor antigens, self-antigens and alloantigens. In 3 patients, TRB sequencing was also performed on up to 3 more blood samples taken 2 to 5.2 years after transplant, and in 4 patients, pretransplant blood was also TRB-sequenced. Samples from fewer than 40 PTCy-treated patients and 16 related bone marrow donors of those patients were subjected to antigen receptor sequencing. Study-level results and caveats: At 1-2 months, donor-recipient similarity was low but rose over the first year, and the later blood repertoires were often dominated by donor CD8+ memory clones. Across the approximately 42 patients, TRB clonality was highly associated with recipient CMV seropositivity and CMV reactivation, and diversity with PTCy was similar to that in the CNI/methotrexate controls. The TRB repertoires of T cells infiltrating skin or GI tract showed only limited overlap with the TRB repertoires of T cells in blood.

The CDR3 measures 15 amino acids from cysteine to phenylalanine. The read is trimmed to its CDR3 DNA, 45 bases read in frame from base 1. The germline V gene (reference sequence) sets CDR1 to SGHNT and CDR2 to YYREEE. V is shortened by 5 bases, J by 2 bases, and the region joining them spans 16 bases. This clone was found many times. No cognate antigen has been identified for it. No clone much larger than this one lies a single base away; base qualities are absent. Genomic DNA was used for TRB sequencing, which was performed with the immunoSEQ assay at survey resolution or with the hsTCRB kit. As for the authors' bioinformatics: The immunoSEQ software was used for initial read processing, and the LymphoSeq R package was used for repertoire analyses. Clonality was computed as 1 minus normalized Shannon entropy, and a Gini coefficient was also calculated for each TRB dataset. To infer phenotypes in unsorted samples, TRB sequences from sorted subsets of the recipient or donor were mapped onto unsorted samples from the same recipient. Entries here come from immuneACCESS through TCRdb and include only in-frame sequences with V and J called. Some clones fail to appear in such tables; in the studies checked, an unresolved V gene covers under half of the shortfall, and the cause of the remainder is unknown. That table is the source of V, J and clone size, and D and trimming were worked out from the DNA. In this sample the table shows roughly 8,000 clones, and no singletons are among them. 4.5% to 7% of the sample is in the top ten clones.

The time point label on this specimen signifies: posttransplant day relative to BM transplant. The meaning of the sample's treatment or condition label: high-dose cyclophosphamide on days +3 and +4 as single-agent GVHD prophylaxis. For conditioning, the PTCy patients got busulfan and fludarabine, then a related or unrelated marrow graft, followed by cyclophosphamide on days +3 and +4. PTCy-treated patients came from a prospective multi-institutional clinical trial. Mononuclear cells from peripheral blood and bone marrow were separated by Ficoll-Hypaque density centrifugation and then cryopreserved.

This chain is built from TRBV5-4 and TRBJ1-2; the D gene cannot be named for sure. The sequences come from PBMCs, collected after allogeneic stem cell transplant with posttransplant cyclophosphamide. This receptor was obtained from a male patient aged 18 to 29 who received an allogeneic stem cell transplant from an unrelated donor, was CMV-positive, and had acute and chronic GVHD. Some T cells may derive from the graft donor when a transplant has been performed. The bases read TGTGCCAGCAGTCGTTCCGGGTCTCTCAACTATGGCTACACCTTC. This codes for CASSRSGSLNYGYTF.